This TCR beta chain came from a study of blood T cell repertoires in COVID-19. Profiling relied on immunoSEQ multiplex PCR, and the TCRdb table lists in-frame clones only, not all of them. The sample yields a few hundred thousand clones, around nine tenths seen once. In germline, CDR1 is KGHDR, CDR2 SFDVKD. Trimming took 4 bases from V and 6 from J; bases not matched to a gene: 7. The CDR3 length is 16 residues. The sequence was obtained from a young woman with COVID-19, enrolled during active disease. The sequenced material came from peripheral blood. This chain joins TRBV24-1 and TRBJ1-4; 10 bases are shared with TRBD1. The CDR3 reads CATSEILGTGDEKLFF. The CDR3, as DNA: TGTGCCACCAGTGAAATCCTCGGGACAGGGGATGAAAAACTGTTTTTT.